This TCR beta chain was recorded in a study of Ad26.COV2.S vaccination and SARS-CoV-2 variants. Study-wide context: Donor allocation was to the COV1001 Ad26.COV2.S trial arm. Ad26.COV2.S given intramuscularly, once or twice 56 days apart.

Study-wide findings and caveats: Vaccine recipients showed a spike-specific TCR breadth that was higher than in placebo recipients.

Indicated treatment: roughly 20 received Ad26.COV2.S at low or high dose, single or two shots; roughly 5 received placebo; per-sample allocation not given. Sample collection was performed on day 63 after the first vaccine or placebo injection. Repertoires were generated with immunoSEQ multiplex PCR, while TCRdb's copy carries only in-frame clones and drops some. This table holds about 680,000 clones, around 89% found once. With 4 bases removed from V and 4 bases from J, the gap between germline ends came to 16 bases. Per germline, CDR1 KGHDR and CDR2 SFDVKD. CDR3 size: 16 residues. In the case of this clone: Antigen unknown.

The sequence came from a person between 18 and 59 years old who received the Ad26.COV2.S COVID-19 vaccine or a placebo. The V gene is TRBV24-1, the J gene TRBJ2-1; D call uncertain. This specimen was peripheral blood, taken in a trial of Ad26.COV2.S vaccine versus placebo. DNA of the CDR3: TGTGCCACCAGTGACACCACCAACCTCCCGTACAATGAGCAGTTCTTC. Protein product: CATSDTTNLPYNEQFF.